These 18 T cell receptor beta chains were all obtained from the same sample, sequenced in a study of regulatory T cells in long-lasting Graves disease. Construction of the TCR beta libraries employed iRepertoire HTBI primers in conjunction with Arm-PCR of CDR3 regions. Each CDR3 protein is one row after TCRdb ran MiXCR on the multiplex PCR reads. The repertoire consists of around 460,000 distinct CDR3 sequences, with around 13% occurring once and the leading ten covering about a sixth. Time point specified: newly diagnosed GD, antithyroid drugs for less than 3 months. There was RNA extracted from PBMCs, and the TCR library was made from it. These data were also filed under a second study, of T cells in Graves' hyperthyroidism and ophthalmopathy.

The sample here was peripheral blood mononuclear cells (PBMCs), taken at new diagnosis, from a patient treated with antithyroid drugs. The receptor source for this set is a woman aged 45-60 years with Graves disease.

This clonotype was seen many times. The J gene is TRBJ2-1, the V gene TRBV10-2, with D perhaps TRBD1 (5 bases). V was cut by 2 bases and J by 4 bases, with 12 bases left in between. Per the germline V gene, CDR1 is WSHSY and CDR2 is SAAADI. The CDR3 runs 15 residues. The CDR3 DNA reads as TGCGCCAGCAGTGAGCGGAATAGGGGTTACAATGAGCAGTTCTTC. Translated: CASSERNRGYNEQFF.

This clonotype was seen more than once but under ten times. The chain is built from TRBV6-1 and TRBJ2-3; D might be TRBD2 (7 bases). V was shortened by 7 bases and J by 2 bases, with 16 bases between the two germline ends. Germline lookup yields CDR1 MNHNS and CDR2 SASEGT. The CDR3 loop spans 15 amino acids. The CDR3 sequence is CASKRDNLPTDTQYF. CDR3 bases: TGTGCCAGCAAGCGGGACAACCTACCCACAGATACGCAGTATTTT.

This clonotype was recorded at least ten times. The V gene is TRBV11-3, the J gene TRBJ2-3, with D perhaps matching TRBD1 (6 bases). CDR3 length equals 13 residues. Germline values: CDR1 SGHNT, CDR2 YENEEA. With 5 bases removed from V and 4 bases from J, the gap between germline ends came to 10 bases. The CDR3 coding sequence is TGTGCCAGCAGCATCTACAGGGCAGATACGCAGTATTTT. This encodes CASSIYRADTQYF.

The chain links TRBV18 to TRBJ2-6; no clear D. The CDR3 has 17 residues. V was trimmed by 2 bases and J by 2 bases, leaving 13 bases between them. Germline V gene lookup returns CDR1 KGHSH and CDR2 LQKENI. This CDR3 reads CASSPRVPRAGANVLTF. As DNA, the CDR3 is TGTGCCAGCTCACCAAGGGTCCCACGGGCTGGGGCCAACGTCCTGACTTTC.

There are many counts of this clonotype. The CDR3 DNA reads TGCGCCAGCAGCTTGGAGGGCGGGAGCGGTCGGTACGAGCAGTACTTC. It specifies CASSLEGGSGRYEQYF. The J gene is TRBJ2-7, the V gene TRBV5-1; 7 bases map to TRBD2. V trimming: 0 bases; J trimming: 4 bases; junction bases outside the gene matches: 10. The CDR3 is made up of 16 amino acids. Germline assignment: CDR1 SGHRS and CDR2 YFSETQ.

This clonotype showed up many times. This chain joins TRBV12-3 or TRBV12-4 and TRBJ1-5; 7 bases match TRBD1. The CDR3 is 15 amino acids. Losses at the gene ends were 6 bases for V and 1 base for J; bases not matched to a gene: 6. CDR3 bases: TGTGCCAGCAGGCGAGGGACAGAAAGCAATCAGCCCCAGCATTTT. This sequence encodes CASRRGTESNQPQHF.

Many counts were recorded for this clonotype. V gene TRBV20-1 combines with J gene TRBJ1-4; possibly TRBD1 for D (5 bases). From germline, CDR1 is DFQATT and CDR2 SNEGSKA (reference sequence). This CDR3 comprises 13 residues. The V gene lost 4 bases and the J gene lost 3 bases, with 9 bases spanning the gap. CDR3 amino acids: CSAKTEANEKLFF. In DNA, the CDR3 is TGCAGTGCTAAGACAGAAGCTAATGAAAAACTGTTTTTT.

This sequence joins TRBV28 and TRBJ1-2; D is possibly TRBD1 (5 bases). The CDR3 spans 12 residues. Looked up from germline, CDR1 is MDHEN and CDR2 is SYDVKM. Trimming stripped 5 bases from V and 8 bases from J, with 12 bases between. In nucleotides, the CDR3 is TGTGCCAGCAGTCAGACGGGGGGAGGCTACACCTTC. Encoded protein: CASSQTGGGYTF.

This clonotype appeared many times. The chain links TRBV18 to TRBJ2-3; 9 nucleotides match TRBD1. CDR1 and CDR2 (germline): KGHSH, LQKENI. This CDR3 spans 14 amino acids. J gave up 4 bases and V 5 bases, and 4 bases lay outside the gene matches. The CDR3 DNA is TGTGCCAGCTCAACGGGACAGGGCGCAGATACGCAGTATTTT. Its protein is CASSTGQGADTQYF.

Ten or more counts support this clonotype. This sequence joins TRBV6-2 or TRBV6-3 and TRBJ2-1, with D unclear. The CDR3 is made up of 13 amino acids. Germline CDR1 and CDR2: MNHEY and SVGEGT. V was shortened by 5 bases and J by 4 bases, with 9 bases between the two germline ends. CDR3 sequence (DNA): TGTGCCAGCAGTGAATCGGAATACAATGAGCAGTTCTTC. Its translation is CASSESEYNEQFF.

This clonotype came up many times. The chain combines TRBV28 with TRBJ1-6; tentative D call: TRBD1 (6 bases). This CDR3 has 14 residues. Per germline, CDR1 MDHEN and CDR2 SYDVKM. V was clipped by 2 bases and J by 6 bases, with 8 bases between them. CDR3 protein: CASSLEQGNSPLHF. CDR3 coding DNA: TGTGCCAGCAGTTTAGAACAGGGTAATTCACCCCTCCACTTT.

The gene calls are TRBV5-1 and TRBJ1-2; possibly TRBD1 for D (5 bases). Looked up from germline, CDR1 is SGHRS and CDR2 is YFSETQ. CDR3 length equals 19 residues. Trimming pared 2 bases from V and 4 bases from J, leaving 27 bases between. This CDR3 reads CASSFGRGGGDLLLYGYTF. DNA of the CDR3: TGCGCCAGCAGCTTTGGACGTGGAGGCGGGGACCTACTACTCTATGGCTACACCTTC.

In this sample, this clonotype turned up many times. The chain joins TRBV5-1 to TRBJ2-7, with 10 bases fitting TRBD2. The CDR3 covers 16 residues. J gave up 2 bases and V 4 bases, and 9 bases lay outside the gene matches. Germline V gene data show CDR1 as SGHRS and CDR2 as YFSETQ. CDR3 nucleotides: TGCGCCAGCAGCGCCACCCTAGCGGGAGCCACCTACGAGCAGTACTTC. This sequence encodes CASSATLAGATYEQYF.

This clonotype was seen repeatedly, ten times or more. V usage is TRBV5-5 and J usage is TRBJ1-1, with D possibly matching TRBD1 (5 bases). This CDR3 contains 14 residues. V was shortened by 3 bases and J by 5 bases, with 14 bases between the two germline ends. Germline CDR1 is SGHKS and CDR2 is YYEKEE (reference sequence). CDR3 sequence reads: CASSWGSALTEAFF. The CDR3 DNA is TGTGCCAGCAGCTGGGGCTCCGCATTGACTGAAGCTTTCTTT.

This clonotype was seen ten or more times. The chain employs TRBV27 and TRBJ2-2; weak D call: TRBD2 (7 bases). CDR1 is MNHEY, CDR2 SMNVEV, per germline (reference sequence). The V and J ends lost 6 bases and 1 base respectively, with 12 bases between them. The CDR3 runs to 15 residues. CDR3 in amino acids: CASRYGGLNTGELFF. CDR3 bases: TGTGCCAGCAGATACGGGGGGCTGAACACCGGGGAGCTGTTTTTT.

This clonotype has a count of ten or more. In DNA, the CDR3 is TGTGCCAGCAGCTTAACGTCGGGACAACTATACAATGAGCAGTTCTTC. Translating gives CASSLTSGQLYNEQFF. The gene calls are TRBV7-3 and TRBJ2-1, with D possibly being TRBD1 (6 bases). V was trimmed by 0 bases and J by 4 bases, leaving 13 bases between them. Per the germline V gene, CDR1 is SGHTA and CDR2 is FQGTGA. This CDR3 is built from 16 residues.

The table lists this clonotype with many counts. The chain joins TRBV2 to TRBJ1-1; no clear D. The ends were cut back, 4 bases at V and 3 bases at J, with 12 bases in the middle. There are 14 residues in the CDR3. The germline gives CDR1 SNHLY, CDR2 FYNNEI. The CDR3 is CASSAVGGYTEAFF. The CDR3 nucleotides are TGTGCCAGCAGTGCGGTGGGCGGGTACACTGAAGCTTTCTTT. Filled out from reference TRBV2 and TRBJ1-1, the complete variable domain reads EPEVTQTPSHQVTQMGQEVILRCVPISNHLYFYWYRQILGQKVEFLVSFYNNEISEKSEIFDDQFSVERPDGSNFTLKIRSTKLEDSAMYFCASSAVGGYTEAFFGQGTRLTVV.

The chain joins TRBV27 to TRBJ1-2; 7 bases are a match to TRBD1. This CDR3 is 19 amino acids long. Per germline, CDR1 MNHEY and CDR2 SMNVEV (reference sequence). V was clipped by 3 bases and J by 1 base; unmatched bases: 17. CDR3 sequence (DNA): TGTGCCAGCAGTTTCTCATACGCACTAAGGGGGCGCAATAACTATGGCTACACCTTC. It specifies CASSFSYALRGRNNYGYTF.